A selection of T cell receptor beta chains follows, all from one sample in a study of blood T cell repertoires in COVID-19. Profiled with immunoSEQ multiplex PCR; TCRdb holds only in-frame clones, not every one. Here the sample spans fewer than 400,000 clones, about 90% being singletons. The sample consisted of PBMCs or T cells enriched from blood (not recorded which). Receptors were obtained from a woman aged 25 to 39 who had recovered from COVID-19. The CDR3 runs from the conserved cysteine through the conserved F or W. Each record gives: J gene, clone size, D gene, V gene, CDR3 length, CDR3 protein, CDR3 DNA. D genes are given only for firm matches. Size tells how often a clone was seen (once, few, many) or the class of an expanded clone, and some rows leave it out.

J: TRBJ2-1
size: NA
D: TRBD2
V: TRBV27
length: 19
CDR3: CASSQMLDRLAGGGNEQFF
DNA: TGTGCCAGCAGTCAAATGCTTGACCGACTAGCGGGAGGGGGTAATGAGCAGTTCTTC

J: TRBJ1-1
size: NA
D: NA
V: TRBV12-3/TRBV12-4
length: 13
CDR3: CASSYRANTEAFF
DNA: TGTGCCAGCAGTTACAGAGCGAACACTGAAGCTTTCTTT

J: TRBJ1-2
size: NA
D: TRBD1
V: TRBV27
length: 14
CDR3: CASSRPGDSYGYTF
DNA: TGTGCCAGCAGTCGCCCTGGGGACAGCTATGGCTACACCTTC

J: TRBJ1-1
size: once
D: NA
V: TRBV4-1
length: 14
CDR3: CASSHSQGFTEAFF
DNA: TGCGCCAGCAGCCACTCCCAGGGCTTTACTGAAGCTTTCTTT

J: TRBJ1-1
size: NA
D: TRBD1
V: TRBV30
length: 14
CDR3: CAWGQGTMNTEAFF
DNA: TGTGCCTGGGGACAGGGGACGATGAACACTGAAGCTTTCTTT

J: TRBJ1-5
size: NA
D: TRBD1
V: TRBV19
length: 16
CDR3: CASSQRQGPRNQPQHF
DNA: TGTGCCAGTAGTCAGAGACAGGGGCCTAGGAATCAGCCCCAGCATTTT

J: TRBJ2-7
size: NA
D: NA
V: TRBV5-1
length: 14
CDR3: CASSLVRDSYEQYF
DNA: TGCGCCAGCAGCTTGGTCAGGGACTCCTACGAGCAGTACTTC

J: TRBJ2-3
size: NA
D: NA
V: TRBV28
length: 16
CDR3: CASSIYEGVALDTQYF
DNA: TGTGCCAGCAGCATCTACGAGGGAGTAGCTTTGGATACGCAGTATTTT

J: TRBJ1-6
size: NA
D: NA
V: TRBV14
length: 15
CDR3: CASSHDSGGTSPLHF
DNA: TGTGCCAGCAGCCATGATTCTGGGGGGACTTCACCCCTCCACTTT

J: TRBJ1-1
size: NA
D: NA
V: TRBV6-2/TRBV6-3
length: 15
CDR3: CASSYSGARDTEAFF
DNA: TGTGCCAGCAGTTACTCAGGGGCACGCGACACTGAAGCTTTCTTT

J: TRBJ2-7
size: NA
D: NA
V: TRBV7-2
length: 14
CDR3: CASSQWDFTYEQYF
DNA: TGTGCCAGCAGCCAATGGGACTTCACCTACGAGCAGTACTTC

J: TRBJ1-1
size: NA
D: NA
V: TRBV18
length: 14
CDR3: CASSPPLGQTEAFF
DNA: TGTGCCAGCTCACCACCGTTAGGACAGACTGAAGCTTTCTTT

J: TRBJ1-5
size: NA
D: TRBD1
V: TRBV7-8
length: 19
CDR3: CASSLRGLTGGSRNQPQHF
DNA: TGTGCCAGCAGCTTACGCGGACTAACAGGGGGCTCAAGAAATCAGCCCCAGCATTTT

J: TRBJ1-2
size: NA
D: TRBD1
V: TRBV7-2
length: 13
CDR3: CASSSTGNYGYTF
DNA: TGTGCCAGCAGCTCGACAGGGAACTATGGCTACACCTTC

J: TRBJ2-1
size: NA
D: NA
V: TRBV30
length: 14
CDR3: CAWAGGGTYNEQFF
DNA: TGTGCCTGGGCCGGGGGTGGGACCTACAATGAGCAGTTCTTC

J: TRBJ1-2
size: NA
D: TRBD1
V: TRBV10-3
length: 15
CDR3: CAISKQGASNYGYTF
DNA: TGTGCCATCAGTAAACAGGGGGCTAGTAACTATGGCTACACCTTC

J: TRBJ2-1
size: NA
D: TRBD2
V: TRBV7-8
length: 16
CDR3: CASSTLAGSSYNEQFF
DNA: TGTGCCAGCAGCACTCTAGCGGGGAGCTCCTACAATGAGCAGTTCTTC

J: TRBJ1-1
size: once
D: NA
V: TRBV11-1
length: 15
CDR3: CASSLGGGTNTEAFF
DNA: TGTGCCAGCAGCTTAGGGGGCGGGACGAACACTGAAGCTTTCTTT

J: TRBJ1-5
size: NA
D: TRBD1
V: TRBV27
length: 14
CDR3: CASSPGQGGQPQHF
DNA: TGTGCCAGCAGCCCCGGACAGGGTGGACAGCCCCAGCATTTT

J: TRBJ1-3
size: NA
D: NA
V: TRBV19
length: 11
CDR3: CASTTGNTIYF
DNA: TGTGCCAGTACAACTGGAAACACCATATATTTT

J: TRBJ1-1
size: NA
D: NA
V: TRBV5-1
length: 15
CDR3: CASSWGNSTGRGAFF
DNA: TGCGCCAGCAGCTGGGGGAATTCCACAGGGAGAGGAGCTTTCTTT

J: TRBJ1-2
size: NA
D: NA
V: TRBV28
length: 14
CDR3: CAADEGGANYGYTF
DNA: TGTGCCGCCGACGAGGGAGGAGCTAACTATGGCTACACCTTC

J: TRBJ2-1
size: NA
D: NA
V: TRBV3-1/TRBV3-2
length: 17
CDR3: CASSQARIPSVYNEQFF
DNA: TGTGCCAGCAGCCAAGCCCGGATTCCTAGCGTCTACAATGAGCAGTTCTTC

J: TRBJ2-1
size: NA
D: TRBD2
V: TRBV6-5
length: 16
CDR3: CASSSAGGSSYNEQFF
DNA: TGTGCCAGCAGTTCGGCGGGAGGGAGCTCCTACAATGAGCAGTTCTTC